Below are 19 T cell receptor beta chains sequenced from a single sample in a study of blood T cell repertoires in COVID-19. Profiled with immunoSEQ multiplex PCR; TCRdb holds only in-frame clones, not every one. Here the sample spans approximately 250,000 clones, 83% being singletons. Sequencing was performed on peripheral blood. The receptor set was obtained from a man between 60 and 70 years old who had recovered from COVID-19.

The rearrangement uses TRBV4-2 and TRBJ2-2; 10 nucleotides align to TRBD1. The J segment lost 6 bases and the V segment lost 4 bases, leaving 5 bases of the junction unmatched. CDR1 and CDR2 from the germline V gene are LGHNA and YNFKEQ. The CDR3 extends over 15 amino acids. Here the CDR3 DNA reads TGTGCCAGCAGCCGGGACAGGGGAACAGCCGGGGAGCTGTTTTTT. It translates to CASSRDRGTAGELFF.

The chain couples TRBV9 to TRBJ2-3; D remains ambiguous. Germline CDR1 is SGDLS and CDR2 is YYNGEE. V was trimmed by 6 bases and J by 4 bases, leaving 15 bases between them. The CDR3 totals 14 residues. The CDR3 DNA reads TGTGCCAGCACCTCCTATTCGGGTCCAGATACGCAGTATTTT. Translation: CASTSYSGPDTQYF.

The CDR3, as DNA: TGTGCCAGCAGGGTACGACTAGTACAAGAGACCCAGTACTTC. Translation: CASRVRLVQETQYF. The chain recombines TRBV6-5 with TRBJ2-5; possible D gene TRBD2, 6 bases. V lost 6 bases to trimming and J lost 2 bases, with 13 bases between them. CDR1 is MNHEY, CDR2 SVGAGI, per germline. This CDR3 is built from 14 residues.

The V gene is TRBV19, the J gene TRBJ2-5; 7 positions match TRBD2. The V segment lost 5 bases and the J segment 4 bases; nucleotides outside the gene matches: 13. Germline V CDR1 and CDR2: LNHDA, SQIVND (reference sequence). CDR3 length equals 16 residues. CDR3 protein: CASSANLAGVPETQYF. CDR3 DNA: TGTGCCAGTAGTGCCAACCTTGCGGGAGTTCCAGAGACCCAGTACTTC.

The rearrangement links TRBV28 to TRBJ2-7, with D tentatively TRBD2 (6 bases). The CDR3 loop spans 15 amino acids. Between the trimmed V and J ends, which lost 1 base and 1 base, there was a span of 11 bases. Germline V gene data show CDR1 as MDHEN and CDR2 as SYDVKM. CDR3 in amino acids: CASSLSGGRSYEQYF. CDR3 DNA sequence: TGTGCCAGCAGTTTATCTGGAGGGCGTTCCTACGAGCAGTACTTC.

This chain joins TRBV7-6 and TRBJ1-1, with 9 bases identical to TRBD1. Looked up from germline, CDR1 is SGHVS and CDR2 is FNYEAQ. The CDR3 contains 15 residues. J was trimmed by 7 bases and V by 1 base; bases with no gene match: 7. DNA of the CDR3: TGTGCCAGCAGCTTAGGAGGGACAGGGATAAGTGAAGCTTTCTTT. This encodes CASSLGGTGISEAFF.

This rearrangement joins TRBV30 to TRBJ2-7; perhaps TRBD1 as D (5 bases). CDR1 and CDR2 from the germline V gene are GTSNPN and SVGIG (reference sequence). The CDR3 totals 15 residues. The ends were cut back, 3 bases at V and 2 bases at J, with 17 bases in the middle. This CDR3 is CAWSDKGKKAYEQYF. CDR3 sequence (DNA): TGTGCCTGGAGCGACAAGGGGAAGAAAGCCTACGAGCAGTACTTC.

This chain links TRBV14 with TRBJ1-3; D is uncertain. The CDR3 contains 16 residues. Per germline, CDR1 SGHDN and CDR2 FVKESK. The V end lost 0 bases, the J end lost 0 bases, and 9 bases lay between the germline ends. In nucleotides, the CDR3 is TGTGCCAGCAGCCAAGATTTGGCCAGCTCTGGAAACACCATATATTTT. Residues: CASSQDLASSGNTIYF.

The chain has TRBV9 and TRBJ2-7; 9 bases are a match to TRBD1. The CDR3 totals 15 residues. Germline CDR1 SGDLS, CDR2 YYNGEE. The V gene end was trimmed by 2 bases and the J gene end by 2 bases; junction bases not matched to a gene: 5. The CDR3 sequence: CASSVRGQGPYEQYF. The CDR3 DNA follows: TGTGCCAGCAGCGTCCGGGGACAGGGACCCTACGAGCAGTACTTC.

This clone occurred once. The chain links TRBV7-2 to TRBJ2-3; 14 positions agree with TRBD2. The germline V gene has CDR1 SGHTA and CDR2 FQGNSA. There are 17 residues in the CDR3. With 7 bases clipped from V and 5 bases from J, the junction kept 11 bases outside the gene matches. CDR3: CASIVEGLAGVRDTQYF. The CDR3 bases are TGTGCCAGCATCGTAGAGGGACTAGCGGGAGTGAGAGATACGCAGTATTTT.

V and J are TRBV19 and TRBJ1-6; TRBD1 matches 9 bases. The junction had 9 bases not matched to a gene; V was cut back by 3 bases and J by 9 bases. This CDR3 comprises 16 residues. CDR1 is LNHDA and CDR2 is SQIVND in the germline V gene (reference sequence). The CDR3 DNA is TGTGCCAGTAGTATGGGACAGGGTACTTTTAGTTCACCCCTCCACTTT. It specifies CASSMGQGTFSSPLHF.

This clone was seen a few times. The chain combines TRBV2 with TRBJ1-4; D is perhaps TRBD1 (5 bases). Germline V gene data show CDR1 as SNHLY and CDR2 as FYNNEI. The length of the CDR3 is 15 residues. The V gene lost 4 bases and the J gene lost 3 bases, with 12 bases spanning the gap. CDR3 protein: CASSAFGGSNEKLFF. The CDR3 coding sequence is TGTGCCAGCAGTGCCTTCGGGGGTTCTAATGAAAAACTGTTTTTT.

The V and J genes are TRBV4-2 and TRBJ2-1, with a tentative D call TRBD2 (5 bases). There are 15 residues in the CDR3. Trimming took 4 bases from V and 2 from J, leaving 12 bases between them. Germline lookup yields CDR1 LGHNA and CDR2 YNFKEQ. The CDR3 DNA follows: TGTGCCAGCAGCCGTGACTTAGCGCCCTACAATGAGCAGTTCTTC. It encodes CASSRDLAPYNEQFF.

The V gene is TRBV6-5, the J gene TRBJ2-7; tentatively, D is TRBD2 (7 bases). The CDR3 runs to 14 residues. Germline V CDR1 and CDR2: MNHEY, SVGAGI. The V and J ends lost 8 bases and 3 bases respectively, with 17 bases between them. The CDR3 is CASFTGGAGYEQYF. The CDR3 coding sequence is TGTGCCAGCTTCACGGGGGGCGCGGGCTACGAGCAGTACTTC.

There are a few counts of this clone. The genes are TRBV7-9 and TRBJ2-2, with D perhaps TRBD1 (6 bases). There are 16 residues in the CDR3. V was cut by 11 bases and J by 7 bases, with 26 bases left in between. Germline V gene data show CDR1 as SEHNR and CDR2 as FQNEAQ (reference sequence). In DNA form, the CDR3 reads TGTGCCGGCCGCAACACAGGGCAGGGCCTTGGCGGGGAGCTGTTTTTT. It specifies CAGRNTGQGLGGELFF.

The rearrangement uses TRBV7-3 and TRBJ2-1; TRBD2 matches at 7 bases. Per germline, CDR1 SGHTA and CDR2 FQGTGA. The V gene end was trimmed by 1 base and the J gene end by 2 bases; junction bases not matched to a gene: 14. The CDR3 contains 19 residues. The CDR3 loop reads CASSLKGPTSAYPYNEQFF. CDR3 DNA sequence: TGTGCCAGCAGCTTAAAAGGTCCCACTAGCGCATATCCCTACAATGAGCAGTTCTTC.

The chain has TRBV18 and TRBJ2-3; TRBD2 matches 10 bases. There are 18 residues in the CDR3. The V and J ends lost 0 bases and 1 base, in that order; junction bases with no gene match: 7. The germline V gene has CDR1 KGHSH and CDR2 LQKENI. CDR3 loop: CASSPPGLASRGTDTQYF. As DNA, the CDR3 is TGTGCCAGCTCACCACCGGGACTAGCGAGCCGTGGCACAGATACGCAGTATTTT.

The chain employs TRBV5-1 and TRBJ2-7, with D unresolved. The V gene lost 0 bases and the J gene lost 4 bases, with 8 bases spanning the gap. Germline V gene data show CDR1 as SGHRS and CDR2 as YFSETQ. This CDR3 has 13 amino acids. The CDR3: CASSLVPQYEQYF. CDR3 DNA sequence: TGCGCCAGCAGCTTGGTACCTCAGTACGAGCAGTACTTC.

This clone was recorded once. The rearrangement joins TRBV11-2 to TRBJ2-7, with 7 nucleotides matching TRBD1. The trim removed 5 bases at V and 3 bases at J, leaving 10 bases unmatched. Germline V lookup: CDR1 SGHAT, CDR2 FQNNGV. This CDR3 spans 15 amino acids. For the CDR3, the DNA is TGTGCCAGCAGCCCACGGGACAGAAACAACTACGAGCAGTACTTC. This codes for CASSPRDRNNYEQYF. The variable domain in full, with the rest retrieved from reference TRBV11-2 and TRBJ2-7, is EAGVAQSPRYKIIEKRQSVAFWCNPISGHATLYWYQQILGQGPKLLIQFQNNGVVDDSQLPKDRFSAERLKGVDSTLKIQPAKLEDSAVYLCASSPRDRNNYEQYFGPGTRLTVT.